The rows below give T cell receptor beta chains drawn from one sample of a study of blood T cell repertoires in COVID-19. Assay: immunoSEQ multiplex PCR; the TCRdb copy retains only in-frame clones and omits some. Of 350,000 to 450,000 clones listed, around four fifths are singletons. The sample comprised PBMCs or T cells enriched from blood (not recorded which). The receptors derive from a woman in her 50s who had recovered from COVID-19. Both conserved end residues are trimmed from each CDR3. A D gene is named only where the DNA matches it firmly. A row's size may be missing; if present it is once, few, many or a size class.

clone size	D gene	J gene	V gene	CDR3 protein
.	.	TRBJ1-1	TRBV20-1	SARSGTEAF
.	.	TRBJ1-2	TRBV30	AWSLGKAGLGYT
few	TRBD1	TRBJ1-1	TRBV3-1/TRBV3-2	ASSLPRGAAF
once	.	TRBJ1-5	TRBV6-5	ASTFYSNQPQH
.	.	TRBJ1-2	TRBV29-1	SSSPGEGYT
.	TRBD2	TRBJ2-5	TRBV5-1	ASSLLAGGPAETQY
.	.	TRBJ1-1	TRBV29-1	SVGQNTEAF
.	TRBD2	TRBJ2-6	TRBV6-2/TRBV6-3	ASSPPGGGANVLT
.	TRBD1	TRBJ1-4	TRBV5-1	ASSLTAGMGTGRNEKLF
.	.	TRBJ1-2	TRBV21-1	ASSKRGDRALYGYT
.	.	TRBJ1-2	TRBV7-8	ASSLRVPMGGVGYGYT
.	.	TRBJ2-2	TRBV7-2	ARSSGGGSGELF
.	TRBD1	TRBJ1-6	TRBV19	ASSTRTGTLH
.	.	TRBJ1-1	TRBV5-1	ASSSRREPLPSEAF
.	.	TRBJ2-7	TRBV20-1	SASPRHRAGGYEQY
.	TRBD1	TRBJ2-4	TRBV5-1	ASSDGTGHSKNIQY
.	TRBD2	TRBJ2-5	TRBV19	ASSIRTSGDRETQY
.	TRBD2	TRBJ2-2	TRBV3-1/TRBV3-2	ASSQGLAATGELF
.	TRBD1	TRBJ2-7	TRBV3-1/TRBV3-2	ASSPQGVPYEQY
.	.	TRBJ1-5	TRBV6-5	ASSRGGQPQH
.	.	TRBJ1-1	TRBV7-2	ASSRGRGRDTEAF
.	.	TRBJ2-5	TRBV6-1	ASSEMGRETQY
.	TRBD1	TRBJ1-2	TRBV19	ASSVGTAGYGYT
.	.	TRBJ2-1	TRBV5-1	ASSLGFRSNEQF
once	.	TRBJ1-4	TRBV5-4	ASSFGGLEEKLF
.	TRBD1	TRBJ1-5	TRBV24-1	ATSDGTGGFGNQPQH
few	.	TRBJ2-5	TRBV19	ASSPPGGAGKTQY
.	.	TRBJ1-2	TRBV12-3/TRBV12-4	ASSLGSYGYT
.	.	TRBJ2-2	TRBV30	AWSVWSAGTGELF
.	.	TRBJ1-2	TRBV2	ASSAMDSYGYT
.	TRBD1	TRBJ1-5	TRBV4-1	ASSPWDRERGQPQH
.	.	TRBJ1-4	TRBV30	AGSREVLNEKLF
few	TRBD1	TRBJ1-2	TRBV19	ASSSQGAEGGNYGYT
.	TRBD1	TRBJ1-2	TRBV7-8	ASSPLAGQGALGYT
.	.	TRBJ2-1	TRBV6-2/TRBV6-3	ASSERNEQF
.	TRBD1	TRBJ1-1	TRBV7-6	ASSLANRGNTEAF
.	.	TRBJ1-2	TRBV7-9	ASSRRDRGAET
.	.	TRBJ1-5	TRBV27	ASSLSAYQPQH
.	.	TRBJ1-1	TRBV12-3/TRBV12-4	ASSFRGSLEAF
.	.	TRBJ1-5	TRBV15	ATSRDGPQH
.	TRBD1	TRBJ1-5	TRBV6-2/TRBV6-3	ASSLGDRGVNQPQH
.	TRBD1	TRBJ1-2	TRBV10-3	AISTGADGGYT
once	TRBD1	TRBJ1-4	TRBV6-5	ASSYSRQGDEKLF